This T cell receptor beta chain derives from a study of OX40 agonist ivuxolimab in advanced cancers. Regarding the research as a whole: Ivuxolimab, which targeted the costimulatory receptor OX40 (CD134), was an agonistic, fully human IgG2 monoclonal antibody. Intravenous ivuxolimab was administered to patients every 2 weeks at six dose levels: 0.01, 0.1, 0.3, 1.5, 3 and 10 mg/kg. The dose-escalation cohort was 82.7% male with a mean age of about 58 years, ranging from 23 to 79. The paper describes the monotherapy dose-escalation part (N of about 52 patients) of the phase I trial of ivuxolimab. Prior anti-PD-1, anti-PD-L1 or anti-CTLA-4 therapy was permitted, and approximately 40% of dose-escalation patients had received checkpoint inhibitors. Partial responses were achieved by three dose-escalation patients, of whom one had hepatocellular carcinoma and two had cutaneous melanoma. The point of sequencing TCRbeta in the periphery was to test whether ivuxolimab changed TCR sequence diversity and drove clonal T-cell expansion. Among the 50 to 55 dose-escalation patients, some 20 had hepatocellular carcinoma, 15 or so melanoma, 9 renal cell carcinoma and 9 head and neck cancer. On the study overall, not on this receptor specifically: In the 0.1-3.0 mg/kg groups, partial responders were among the patients with the lowest normalized peripheral clonal expansion, particularly in CD8+ T cells. At doses of 0.1 to 3.0 mg/kg, clonal expansion of both CD4+ and CD8+ blood T cells was observed from baseline to week 6. Low levels of normalized T-cell clonal expansion were also seen in some nonresponding patients. After ivuxolimab, expanded clones were on average more numerous among CD8+ T cells than among CD4+ T cells. The antigen specificity of the peripheral T cells that underwent clonal expansion was not determined.

The trial excluded patients who had a history of autoimmune disease or were on systemic immunosuppression. Peripheral blood for TCR sequencing was collected from all dose cohorts at baseline, on cycle 4 day 1, and on cycle 7 day 1. Samples were obtained from an open-label, multicenter, first-in-human phase I dose-escalation trial of ivuxolimab. Adults with locally advanced or metastatic melanoma, renal cell carcinoma, hepatocellular carcinoma or head and neck squamous cell carcinoma were enrolled in the trial. Before TCR sequencing, CD4+ and CD8+ T cells were separately sorted from peripheral blood. A note on this clone: Its cognate antigen has yet to be identified. Per-nucleotide qualities are absent, and no much larger clonotype sits a single base away.

For sequencing of the TCRbeta CDR3 region, genomic DNA was extracted from the sorted cells. The immunoSEQ Assay was used to sequence the TCRbeta CDR3 regions. The table was pulled from immuneACCESS by TCRdb, which kept in-frame rearrangements only. Such tables lose some clones; where checked, under half of the loss comes from unresolved V genes, and the rest has no known cause. The sample records roughly 53,000 clones, about four fifths of which are singletons. Around 4.6% of the sample rests with the top ten. Trimming costs V 4 bases and J 1 base, and their ends lie 11 bases apart. The CDR3 runs 15 residues from the cysteine to the phenylalanine. CDR3 DNA is the only sequence kept; it has 45 bases, read in frame from the first base. The germline V gene encodes CDR1 SGHRS and CDR2 YFSETQ.

The chain is made from TRBV5-1 and TRBJ2-2; the D segment is perhaps TRBD1 or TRBD2, each sharing 5 matched bases. The source of this sequence is an adult with an advanced solid tumor such as melanoma, head and neck, liver or kidney cancer. The sequenced sample was CD4+ or CD8+ T cells sorted from blood, obtained in a trial of the OX40 agonist ivuxolimab. The bases read TGCGCCAGCAGCGTTGGGACGGTGAACACCGGGGAGCTGTTTTTT. This encodes CASSVGTVNTGELFF. The entire variable domain, with the stretches around the CDR3 drawn from the reference TRBV5-1 and TRBJ2-2 proteins, is KAGVTQTPRYLIKTRGQQVTLSCSPISGHRSVSWYQQTPGQGLQFLFEYFSETQRNKGNFPGRFSGRQFSNSRSEMNVSTLELGDSALYLCASSVGTVNTGELFFGEGSRLTVL.